This T cell receptor (beta chain) originates from a study of long-term antiretroviral therapy in people with HIV. Germline loops: CDR1 LGHNA, CDR2 YNFKEQ. The CDR3 runs 15 residues. The V end lost 0 bases, the J end lost 7 bases, and 15 bases lay between the germline ends. At the survey level, the v3.0 immunoSEQ assay was run. Sequencing was performed with immunoSEQ multiplex PCR; in TCRdb, only in-frame clones are kept and a portion is missing. There are about 40,000 clones in the sample; about 90% occur only once, and under 4.5% lies in the top ten. This clonotype originated in a woman between 50 and 59 years old with HIV. The sample here was unsorted PBMCs, taken 1.2 years after starting antiretroviral therapy. V and J are TRBV4-2 and TRBJ1-2; a weak D match, TRBD1 (6 bases). This chain's CDR3 is CASSQDSQGIGGYTF. DNA for the CDR3: TGTGCCAGCAGCCAAGATTCGCAGGGGATAGGTGGCTACACCTTC.